The present TCR beta chain was sequenced within a study of breast tumors, draining lymph nodes, adjacent tissues. Points from the study as a whole: Most tumor T cells seemingly derive from lymph node, then expand in tumor. Tumor T cell lymph node origin was a supported hypothesis, not proven. Compared with lymph nodes, tumors were less diverse; compared with nontumor tissue, more.

Samples came from axillary lymph nodes draining the breast cancer. This clonotype has ten or more counts. Its antigen remains unknown. TCRdb reprocessed the multiplex PCR reads with MiXCR, giving one entry per CDR3 protein. The sample has approximately 300,000 distinct CDR3 sequences, around 31% seen once. CDR1 is LGHNA, CDR2 YNFKEQ, per germline. The V and J ends lost 3 bases and 3 bases respectively, with 6 bases between them. The length of the CDR3 is 12 residues. The sequencing sample was made of axillary lymph node tissue. The genes are TRBV4-2 and TRBJ2-7, with a weak D call TRBD1 (6 bases). The source of this sequence is a female donor with breast cancer. Some clones in this sample may be carry-over from other donors' samples. This CDR3 is CASSQDSYEQYF. CDR3 nucleotide sequence: TGTGCCAGCAGCCAGGACAGCTACGAGCAGTACTTC.